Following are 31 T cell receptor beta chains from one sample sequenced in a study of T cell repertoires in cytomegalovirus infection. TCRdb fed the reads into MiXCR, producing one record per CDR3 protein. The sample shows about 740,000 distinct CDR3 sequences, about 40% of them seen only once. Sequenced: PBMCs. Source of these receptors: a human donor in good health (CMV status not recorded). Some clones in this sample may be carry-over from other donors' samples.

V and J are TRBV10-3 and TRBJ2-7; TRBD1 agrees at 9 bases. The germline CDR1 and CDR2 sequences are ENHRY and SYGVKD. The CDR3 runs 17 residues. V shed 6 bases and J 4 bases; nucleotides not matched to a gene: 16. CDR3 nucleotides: TGTGCCATCAGCCCCCGGGGACAGGGCAGCCACGAGTACGAGCAGTACTTC. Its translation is CAISPRGQGSHEYEQYF.

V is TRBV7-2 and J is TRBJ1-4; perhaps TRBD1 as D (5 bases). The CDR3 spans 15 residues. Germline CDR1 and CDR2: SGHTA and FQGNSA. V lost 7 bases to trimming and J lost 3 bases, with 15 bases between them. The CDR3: CASTLTQGANEKLFF. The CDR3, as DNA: TGTGCCAGCACCCTAACCCAGGGCGCTAATGAAAAACTGTTTTTT.

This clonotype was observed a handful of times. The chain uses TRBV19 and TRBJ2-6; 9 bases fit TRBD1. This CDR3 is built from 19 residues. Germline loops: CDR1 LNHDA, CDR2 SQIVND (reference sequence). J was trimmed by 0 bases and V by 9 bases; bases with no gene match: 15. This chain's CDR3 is CASQPNRGRTVSGANVLTF. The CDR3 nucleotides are TGTGCCAGCCAACCCAACAGGGGGCGGACTGTCTCTGGGGCCAACGTCCTGACTTTC.

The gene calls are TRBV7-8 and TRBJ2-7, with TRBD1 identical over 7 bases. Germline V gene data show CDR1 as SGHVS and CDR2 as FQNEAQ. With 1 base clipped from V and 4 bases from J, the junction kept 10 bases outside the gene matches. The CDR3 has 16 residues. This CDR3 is CASSLGPVTGSYEQYF. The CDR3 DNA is TGTGCCAGCAGCTTAGGGCCCGTGACAGGGTCTTACGAGCAGTACTTC.

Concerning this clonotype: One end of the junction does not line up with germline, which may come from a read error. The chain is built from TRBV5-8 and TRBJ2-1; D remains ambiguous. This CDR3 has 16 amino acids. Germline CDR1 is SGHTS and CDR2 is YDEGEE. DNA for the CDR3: TGTGCCAGCAGCTTGAGGACCGCCGTCTCCTACAATGAGCCGTTCTTC. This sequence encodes CASSLRTAVSYNEPFF. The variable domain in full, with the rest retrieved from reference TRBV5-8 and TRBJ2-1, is EAGVTQSPTHLIKTRGQQATLRCSPISGHTSVYWYQQALGLGLQFLLWYDEGEERNRGNFPPRFSGRQFPNYSSELNVNALELEDSALYLCASSLRTAVSYNEPFFGPGTRLTVL.

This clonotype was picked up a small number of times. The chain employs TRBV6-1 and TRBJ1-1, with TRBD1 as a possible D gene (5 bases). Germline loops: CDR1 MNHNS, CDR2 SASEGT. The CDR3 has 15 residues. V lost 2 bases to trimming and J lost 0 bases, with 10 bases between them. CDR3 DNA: TGTGCCAGCAGTGAACCACAGGAGCTGAACACTGAAGCTTTCTTT. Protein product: CASSEPQELNTEAFF.

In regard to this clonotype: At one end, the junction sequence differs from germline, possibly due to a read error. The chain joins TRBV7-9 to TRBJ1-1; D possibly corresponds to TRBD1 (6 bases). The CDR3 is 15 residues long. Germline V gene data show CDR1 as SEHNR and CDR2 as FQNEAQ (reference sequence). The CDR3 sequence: CASCLAAGVGTEAFF. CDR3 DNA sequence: TGTGCCAGCTGCTTAGCGGCAGGGGTTGGCACTGAAGCTTTCTTT.

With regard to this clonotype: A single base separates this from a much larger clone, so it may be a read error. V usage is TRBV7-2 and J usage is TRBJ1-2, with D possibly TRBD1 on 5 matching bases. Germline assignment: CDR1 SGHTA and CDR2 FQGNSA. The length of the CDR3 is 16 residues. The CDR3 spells CASSINRDPRDYCYTF. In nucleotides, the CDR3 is TGTGCCAGCAGCATCAACCGGGACCCGAGGGACTATTGCTACACCTTC.

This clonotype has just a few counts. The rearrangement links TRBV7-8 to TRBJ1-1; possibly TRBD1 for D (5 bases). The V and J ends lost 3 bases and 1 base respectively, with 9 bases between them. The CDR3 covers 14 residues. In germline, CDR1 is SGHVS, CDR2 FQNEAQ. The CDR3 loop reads CASSFNQGNTEAFF. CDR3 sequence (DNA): TGTGCCAGCAGCTTTAATCAGGGGAACACTGAAGCTTTCTTT.

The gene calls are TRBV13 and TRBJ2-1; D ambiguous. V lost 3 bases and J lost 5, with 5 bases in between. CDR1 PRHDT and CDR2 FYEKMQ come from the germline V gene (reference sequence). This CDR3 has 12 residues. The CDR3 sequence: CASSFLNNEQFF. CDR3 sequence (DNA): TGTGCCAGCAGCTTCTTGAACAATGAGCAGTTCTTC.

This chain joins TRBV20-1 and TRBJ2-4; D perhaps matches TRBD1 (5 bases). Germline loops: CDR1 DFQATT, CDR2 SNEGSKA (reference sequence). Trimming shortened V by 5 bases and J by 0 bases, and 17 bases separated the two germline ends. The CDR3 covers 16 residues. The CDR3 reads CSAYSSRARAKNIQYF. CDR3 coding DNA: TGCAGTGCTTACTCGTCCAGGGCAAGAGCCAAAAACATTCAGTACTTC.

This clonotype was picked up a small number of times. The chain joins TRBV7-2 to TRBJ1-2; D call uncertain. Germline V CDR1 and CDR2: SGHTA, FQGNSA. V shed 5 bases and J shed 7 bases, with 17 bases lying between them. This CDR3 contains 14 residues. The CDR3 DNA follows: TGTGCCAGCAGCCCTCAAAGCGTTGGGAGTGGCTACACCTTC. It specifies CASSPQSVGSGYTF.

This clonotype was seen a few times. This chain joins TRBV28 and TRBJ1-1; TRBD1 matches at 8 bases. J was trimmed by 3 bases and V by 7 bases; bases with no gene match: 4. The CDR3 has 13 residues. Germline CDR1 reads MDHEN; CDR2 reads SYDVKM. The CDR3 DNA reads TGTGCCAGCATCCTGACAGGGGACACTGAAGCTTTCTTT. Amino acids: CASILTGDTEAFF.

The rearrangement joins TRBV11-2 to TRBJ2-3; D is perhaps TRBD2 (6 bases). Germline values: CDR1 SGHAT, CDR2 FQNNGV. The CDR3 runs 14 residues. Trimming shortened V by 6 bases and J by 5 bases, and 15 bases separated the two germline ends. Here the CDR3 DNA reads TGTGCCAGCAGTCTAGACGGGACTGAAGATACGCAGTATTTT. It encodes CASSLDGTEDTQYF.

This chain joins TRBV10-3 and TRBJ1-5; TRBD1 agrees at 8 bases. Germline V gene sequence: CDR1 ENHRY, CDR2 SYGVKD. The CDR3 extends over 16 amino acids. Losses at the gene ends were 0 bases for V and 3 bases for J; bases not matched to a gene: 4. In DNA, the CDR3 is TGTGCCATCAGTGAGTCTACAGGGGGAGACAATCAGCCCCAGCATTTT. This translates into CAISESTGGDNQPQHF.

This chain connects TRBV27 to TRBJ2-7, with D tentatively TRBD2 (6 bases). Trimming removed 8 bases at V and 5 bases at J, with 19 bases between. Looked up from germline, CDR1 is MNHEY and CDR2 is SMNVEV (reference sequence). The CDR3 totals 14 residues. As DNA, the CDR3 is TGTGCCAGCTGTCTGAGCGGGTGGGGGGACGAGCAGTACTTC. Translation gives CASCLSGWGDEQYF.

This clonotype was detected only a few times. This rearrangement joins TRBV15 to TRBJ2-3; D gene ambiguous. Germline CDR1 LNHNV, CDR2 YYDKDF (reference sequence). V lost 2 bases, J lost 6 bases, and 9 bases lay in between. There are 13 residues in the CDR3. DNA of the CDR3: TGTGCCACCAGCAGACAACCTCCGGATACGCAGTATTTT. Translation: CATSRQPPDTQYF.

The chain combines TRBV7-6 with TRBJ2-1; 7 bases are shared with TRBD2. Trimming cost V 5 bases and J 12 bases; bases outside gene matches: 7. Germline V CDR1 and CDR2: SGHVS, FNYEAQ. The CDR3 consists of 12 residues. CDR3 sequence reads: CASSHASGGQFF. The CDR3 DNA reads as TGTGCCAGCAGCCACGCATCGGGGGGGCAGTTCTTC.

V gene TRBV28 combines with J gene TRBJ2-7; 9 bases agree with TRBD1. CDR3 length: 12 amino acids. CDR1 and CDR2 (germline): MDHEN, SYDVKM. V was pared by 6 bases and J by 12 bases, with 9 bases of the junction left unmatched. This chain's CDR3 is CASRTIQGAAYF. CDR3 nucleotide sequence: TGTGCCAGCAGGACCATACAGGGGGCTGCGTACTTC.

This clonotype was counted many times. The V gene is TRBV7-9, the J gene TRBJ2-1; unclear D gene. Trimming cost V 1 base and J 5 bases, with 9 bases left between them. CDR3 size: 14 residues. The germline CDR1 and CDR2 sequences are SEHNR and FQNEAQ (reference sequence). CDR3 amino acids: CASSLGTVDNEQFF. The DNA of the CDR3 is TGTGCCAGCAGCTTAGGGACGGTAGACAATGAGCAGTTCTTC.

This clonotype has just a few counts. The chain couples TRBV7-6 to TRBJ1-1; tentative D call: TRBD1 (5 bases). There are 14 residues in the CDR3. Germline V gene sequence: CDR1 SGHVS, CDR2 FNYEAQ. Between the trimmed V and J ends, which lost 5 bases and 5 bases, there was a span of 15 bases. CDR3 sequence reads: CASSAVGGGTEAFF. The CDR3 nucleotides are TGTGCCAGCAGCGCAGTGGGGGGGGGGACTGAAGCTTTCTTT.

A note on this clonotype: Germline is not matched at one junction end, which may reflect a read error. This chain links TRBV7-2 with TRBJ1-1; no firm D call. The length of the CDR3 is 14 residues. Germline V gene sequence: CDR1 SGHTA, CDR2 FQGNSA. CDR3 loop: CASSLGLRNTEAFF. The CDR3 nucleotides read TGTGCCAGTAGCTTAGGGTTGCGGAACACTGAAGCTTTCTTT.

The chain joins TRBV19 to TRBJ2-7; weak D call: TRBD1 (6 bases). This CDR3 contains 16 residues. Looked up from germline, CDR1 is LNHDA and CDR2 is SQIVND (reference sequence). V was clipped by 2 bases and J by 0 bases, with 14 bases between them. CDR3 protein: CASSIQGLGGSYEQYF. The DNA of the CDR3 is TGTGCCAGTAGTATACAGGGGCTGGGCGGCTCCTACGAGCAGTACTTC.

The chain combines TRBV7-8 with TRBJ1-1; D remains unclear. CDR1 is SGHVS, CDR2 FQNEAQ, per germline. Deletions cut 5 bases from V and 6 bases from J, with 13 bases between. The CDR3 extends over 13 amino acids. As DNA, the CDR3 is TGTGCCAGCAGCCACCCTGAGTCGGCTGAAGCTTTCTTT. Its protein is CASSHPESAEAFF.

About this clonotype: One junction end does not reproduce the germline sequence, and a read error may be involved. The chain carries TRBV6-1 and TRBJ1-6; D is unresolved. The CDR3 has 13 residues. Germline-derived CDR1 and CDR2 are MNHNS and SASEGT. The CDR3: CASSEAVNSPLDF. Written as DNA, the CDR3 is TGTGCCAGCAGTGAAGCGGTCAATTCACCCCTCGACTTT.

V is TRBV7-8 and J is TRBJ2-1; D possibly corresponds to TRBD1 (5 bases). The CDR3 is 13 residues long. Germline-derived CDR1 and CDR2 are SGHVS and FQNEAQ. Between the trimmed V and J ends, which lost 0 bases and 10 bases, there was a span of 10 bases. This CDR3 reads CASSLAQGSEQFF. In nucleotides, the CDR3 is TGTGCCAGCAGCTTAGCGCAGGGAAGCGAGCAGTTCTTC.

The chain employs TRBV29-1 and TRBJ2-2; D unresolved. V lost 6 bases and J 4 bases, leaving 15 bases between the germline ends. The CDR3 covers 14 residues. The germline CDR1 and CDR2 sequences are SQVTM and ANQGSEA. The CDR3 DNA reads TGCAGCGTCCGAAAGGGAAAAGGCACCGGGGAGCTGTTTTTT. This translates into CSVRKGKGTGELFF.

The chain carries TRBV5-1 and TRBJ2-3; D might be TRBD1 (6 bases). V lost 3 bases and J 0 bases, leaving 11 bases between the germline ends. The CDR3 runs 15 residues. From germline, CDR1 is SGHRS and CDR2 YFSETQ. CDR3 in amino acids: CASSYPGTSTDTQYF. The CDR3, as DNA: TGCGCCAGCAGCTATCCAGGGACAAGCACAGATACGCAGTATTTT.

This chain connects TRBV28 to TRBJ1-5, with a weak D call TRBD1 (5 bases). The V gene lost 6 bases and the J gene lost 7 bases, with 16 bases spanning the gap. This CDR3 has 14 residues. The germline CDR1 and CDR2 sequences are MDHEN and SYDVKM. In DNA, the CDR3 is TGTGCCAGCAGCAAGCCCAGGGTCCGACAGCCCCAGCATTTT. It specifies CASSKPRVRQPQHF.

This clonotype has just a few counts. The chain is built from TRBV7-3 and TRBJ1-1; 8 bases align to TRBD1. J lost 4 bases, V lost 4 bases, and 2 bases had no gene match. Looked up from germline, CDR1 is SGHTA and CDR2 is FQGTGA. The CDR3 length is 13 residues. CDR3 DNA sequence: TGTGCCAGCAGCTGGACAGGGAGCACTGAAGCTTTCTTT. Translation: CASSWTGSTEAFF.

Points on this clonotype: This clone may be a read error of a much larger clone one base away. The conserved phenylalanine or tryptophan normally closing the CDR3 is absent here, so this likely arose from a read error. The CDR3 nucleotides are TGTGCCAGCAGTTTATCCCATGGAGGCTACACCTTA. Its protein is CASSLSHGGYTL. The rearrangement links TRBV28 to TRBJ1-2; D gene ambiguous. The length of the CDR3 is 12 residues. V lost 1 base, J lost 8 bases, and 8 bases lay in between. The germline CDR1 and CDR2 sequences are MDHEN and SYDVKM.